Below are 10 T cell receptor beta chains sequenced from a single sample in a study of blood T cell repertoires in COVID-19 (dated by TCRdb to about 2020). The library was built by means of the immunoSEQ multiplex PCR assay. TCRdb provides this immuneACCESS table in a form limited to in-frame rearrangements. Some clones are lacking; in checked studies, under half of them reflect an unresolved V gene, and why the rest are absent is not known. For this sample the table gives approximately 150,000 clones, of which approximately 89% were detected only once. The top ten constitute under 2% of the sample. Material for sequencing was peripheral blood. Receptors were obtained from a human donor in a cohort sampled during active COVID-19.

This clone occurred once. This chain joins TRBV9 and TRBJ2-1; 10 bases map to TRBD2. The junction had 5 bases not matched to a gene; V was cut back by 0 bases and J by 8 bases. The CDR3 has 15 amino acids. Germline CDR1 reads SGDLS; CDR2 reads YYNGEE. This chain's CDR3 is CASSVDASGGDEQFF. The CDR3 DNA follows: TGTGCCAGCAGCGTAGATGCTAGCGGGGGCGATGAGCAGTTCTTC.

In the case of this clone: This same CDR3 is encoded by further DNA sequences in the sample. This chain links TRBV5-1 with TRBJ1-1, with a weak D call TRBD1 (5 bases). Deletions cut 0 bases from V and 5 bases from J, with 11 bases between. The germline V gene has CDR1 SGHRS and CDR2 YFSETQ. The CDR3 sequence is 14 residues long. The CDR3 sequence: CASSLGGGGTEAFF. The DNA of the CDR3 is TGCGCCAGCAGCTTGGGTGGGGGAGGGACTGAAGCTTTCTTT.

The table lists this clone with a count of one. V and J are TRBV27 and TRBJ2-7; a weak D match, TRBD1 (5 bases). With 2 bases removed from V and 4 bases from J, the gap between germline ends came to 15 bases. In germline, CDR1 is MNHEY, CDR2 SMNVEV (reference sequence). The CDR3 loop spans 15 amino acids. CDR3 bases: TGTGCCAGCAGTTTAGGTTTCGGCAGGGCGTACGAGCAGTACTTC. Its translation: CASSLGFGRAYEQYF.

CDR3 coding DNA: TGCGCCAGCAGCCGCCGGGAGGGCACTGAAGCTTTCTTT. This sequence encodes CASSRREGTEAFF. V gene TRBV5-1 combines with J gene TRBJ1-1; D not certain. The CDR3 extends over 13 amino acids. Trimming removed 4 bases at V and 4 bases at J, with 11 bases between. Germline CDR1 and CDR2: SGHRS and YFSETQ.

This sequence joins TRBV4-1 and TRBJ1-1, with D possibly being TRBD1 (6 bases). V was trimmed by 0 bases and J by 1 base, leaving 12 bases between them. Germline values: CDR1 MGHRA, CDR2 YSYEKL. The CDR3 runs 16 residues. CDR3 sequence: CASSQDAGVGNTEAFF. The CDR3, as DNA: TGCGCCAGCAGCCAAGATGCAGGGGTTGGGAACACTGAAGCTTTCTTT.

This chain connects TRBV7-2 to TRBJ2-3; D might be TRBD2 (6 bases). CDR1 SGHTA and CDR2 FQGNSA come from the germline V gene. Trimming took off 4 bases at V and 0 bases at J, with 8 bases between the two ends. This CDR3 contains 14 residues. The CDR3 sequence is CASSSGTSTDTQYF. The CDR3, as DNA: TGTGCCAGCAGCTCCGGGACTAGCACAGATACGCAGTATTTT.

This chain joins TRBV5-1 and TRBJ2-3; 8 bases are shared with TRBD1. The V segment lost 0 bases and the J segment 2 bases; nucleotides outside the gene matches: 2. Germline V CDR1 and CDR2: SGHRS, YFSETQ. The CDR3 consists of 15 residues. The CDR3 DNA reads TGCGCCAGCAGCTTGGGGACAGGGAACACAGATACGCAGTATTTT. Its protein is CASSLGTGNTDTQYF.

In its sample, this clone was seen a few times. The chain uses TRBV16 and TRBJ1-2; no definite D call. This CDR3 region has 13 residues. CDR1 is KGHSY and CDR2 is FQNENV in the germline V gene. Trimming left V 2 bases short and J 3 bases short, with 7 bases between. The CDR3 region has the DNA TGTGCCAGCAGCCAACAGAGCGACTATGGCTACACCTTC. It codes for CASSQQSDYGYTF. Combining the CDR3 with reference TRBV16 and TRBJ1-2 gives the whole variable domain GEEVAQTPKHLVRGEGQKAKLYCAPIKGHSYVFWYQQVLKNEFKFLISFQNENVFDETGMPKERFSAKCLPNSPCSLEIQATKLEDSAVYFCASSQQSDYGYTFGSGTRLTVV.

This chain connects TRBV7-2 to TRBJ2-5, with 9 nucleotides matching TRBD1. With V trimmed by 6 bases and J by 1 base, 3 bases remained unmatched. CDR1 is SGHTA, CDR2 FQGNSA, per germline. CDR3 length: 14 residues. In DNA form, the CDR3 reads TGTGCCAGCAGTCAGGACAGGGGCCAAGAGACCCAGTACTTC. As protein: CASSQDRGQETQYF.

This chain links TRBV12-2 with TRBJ2-7; TRBD1 reflects the table's D call only, with no check against the DNA. TRBV12-2 is flagged as a pseudogene. There are 14 residues in the CDR3. CDR3 DNA sequence: TGTGCAAGTCGCTTAGGGGACAGGGTCTACGAGCAGTACTTC. Its translation: CASRLGDRVYEQYF.